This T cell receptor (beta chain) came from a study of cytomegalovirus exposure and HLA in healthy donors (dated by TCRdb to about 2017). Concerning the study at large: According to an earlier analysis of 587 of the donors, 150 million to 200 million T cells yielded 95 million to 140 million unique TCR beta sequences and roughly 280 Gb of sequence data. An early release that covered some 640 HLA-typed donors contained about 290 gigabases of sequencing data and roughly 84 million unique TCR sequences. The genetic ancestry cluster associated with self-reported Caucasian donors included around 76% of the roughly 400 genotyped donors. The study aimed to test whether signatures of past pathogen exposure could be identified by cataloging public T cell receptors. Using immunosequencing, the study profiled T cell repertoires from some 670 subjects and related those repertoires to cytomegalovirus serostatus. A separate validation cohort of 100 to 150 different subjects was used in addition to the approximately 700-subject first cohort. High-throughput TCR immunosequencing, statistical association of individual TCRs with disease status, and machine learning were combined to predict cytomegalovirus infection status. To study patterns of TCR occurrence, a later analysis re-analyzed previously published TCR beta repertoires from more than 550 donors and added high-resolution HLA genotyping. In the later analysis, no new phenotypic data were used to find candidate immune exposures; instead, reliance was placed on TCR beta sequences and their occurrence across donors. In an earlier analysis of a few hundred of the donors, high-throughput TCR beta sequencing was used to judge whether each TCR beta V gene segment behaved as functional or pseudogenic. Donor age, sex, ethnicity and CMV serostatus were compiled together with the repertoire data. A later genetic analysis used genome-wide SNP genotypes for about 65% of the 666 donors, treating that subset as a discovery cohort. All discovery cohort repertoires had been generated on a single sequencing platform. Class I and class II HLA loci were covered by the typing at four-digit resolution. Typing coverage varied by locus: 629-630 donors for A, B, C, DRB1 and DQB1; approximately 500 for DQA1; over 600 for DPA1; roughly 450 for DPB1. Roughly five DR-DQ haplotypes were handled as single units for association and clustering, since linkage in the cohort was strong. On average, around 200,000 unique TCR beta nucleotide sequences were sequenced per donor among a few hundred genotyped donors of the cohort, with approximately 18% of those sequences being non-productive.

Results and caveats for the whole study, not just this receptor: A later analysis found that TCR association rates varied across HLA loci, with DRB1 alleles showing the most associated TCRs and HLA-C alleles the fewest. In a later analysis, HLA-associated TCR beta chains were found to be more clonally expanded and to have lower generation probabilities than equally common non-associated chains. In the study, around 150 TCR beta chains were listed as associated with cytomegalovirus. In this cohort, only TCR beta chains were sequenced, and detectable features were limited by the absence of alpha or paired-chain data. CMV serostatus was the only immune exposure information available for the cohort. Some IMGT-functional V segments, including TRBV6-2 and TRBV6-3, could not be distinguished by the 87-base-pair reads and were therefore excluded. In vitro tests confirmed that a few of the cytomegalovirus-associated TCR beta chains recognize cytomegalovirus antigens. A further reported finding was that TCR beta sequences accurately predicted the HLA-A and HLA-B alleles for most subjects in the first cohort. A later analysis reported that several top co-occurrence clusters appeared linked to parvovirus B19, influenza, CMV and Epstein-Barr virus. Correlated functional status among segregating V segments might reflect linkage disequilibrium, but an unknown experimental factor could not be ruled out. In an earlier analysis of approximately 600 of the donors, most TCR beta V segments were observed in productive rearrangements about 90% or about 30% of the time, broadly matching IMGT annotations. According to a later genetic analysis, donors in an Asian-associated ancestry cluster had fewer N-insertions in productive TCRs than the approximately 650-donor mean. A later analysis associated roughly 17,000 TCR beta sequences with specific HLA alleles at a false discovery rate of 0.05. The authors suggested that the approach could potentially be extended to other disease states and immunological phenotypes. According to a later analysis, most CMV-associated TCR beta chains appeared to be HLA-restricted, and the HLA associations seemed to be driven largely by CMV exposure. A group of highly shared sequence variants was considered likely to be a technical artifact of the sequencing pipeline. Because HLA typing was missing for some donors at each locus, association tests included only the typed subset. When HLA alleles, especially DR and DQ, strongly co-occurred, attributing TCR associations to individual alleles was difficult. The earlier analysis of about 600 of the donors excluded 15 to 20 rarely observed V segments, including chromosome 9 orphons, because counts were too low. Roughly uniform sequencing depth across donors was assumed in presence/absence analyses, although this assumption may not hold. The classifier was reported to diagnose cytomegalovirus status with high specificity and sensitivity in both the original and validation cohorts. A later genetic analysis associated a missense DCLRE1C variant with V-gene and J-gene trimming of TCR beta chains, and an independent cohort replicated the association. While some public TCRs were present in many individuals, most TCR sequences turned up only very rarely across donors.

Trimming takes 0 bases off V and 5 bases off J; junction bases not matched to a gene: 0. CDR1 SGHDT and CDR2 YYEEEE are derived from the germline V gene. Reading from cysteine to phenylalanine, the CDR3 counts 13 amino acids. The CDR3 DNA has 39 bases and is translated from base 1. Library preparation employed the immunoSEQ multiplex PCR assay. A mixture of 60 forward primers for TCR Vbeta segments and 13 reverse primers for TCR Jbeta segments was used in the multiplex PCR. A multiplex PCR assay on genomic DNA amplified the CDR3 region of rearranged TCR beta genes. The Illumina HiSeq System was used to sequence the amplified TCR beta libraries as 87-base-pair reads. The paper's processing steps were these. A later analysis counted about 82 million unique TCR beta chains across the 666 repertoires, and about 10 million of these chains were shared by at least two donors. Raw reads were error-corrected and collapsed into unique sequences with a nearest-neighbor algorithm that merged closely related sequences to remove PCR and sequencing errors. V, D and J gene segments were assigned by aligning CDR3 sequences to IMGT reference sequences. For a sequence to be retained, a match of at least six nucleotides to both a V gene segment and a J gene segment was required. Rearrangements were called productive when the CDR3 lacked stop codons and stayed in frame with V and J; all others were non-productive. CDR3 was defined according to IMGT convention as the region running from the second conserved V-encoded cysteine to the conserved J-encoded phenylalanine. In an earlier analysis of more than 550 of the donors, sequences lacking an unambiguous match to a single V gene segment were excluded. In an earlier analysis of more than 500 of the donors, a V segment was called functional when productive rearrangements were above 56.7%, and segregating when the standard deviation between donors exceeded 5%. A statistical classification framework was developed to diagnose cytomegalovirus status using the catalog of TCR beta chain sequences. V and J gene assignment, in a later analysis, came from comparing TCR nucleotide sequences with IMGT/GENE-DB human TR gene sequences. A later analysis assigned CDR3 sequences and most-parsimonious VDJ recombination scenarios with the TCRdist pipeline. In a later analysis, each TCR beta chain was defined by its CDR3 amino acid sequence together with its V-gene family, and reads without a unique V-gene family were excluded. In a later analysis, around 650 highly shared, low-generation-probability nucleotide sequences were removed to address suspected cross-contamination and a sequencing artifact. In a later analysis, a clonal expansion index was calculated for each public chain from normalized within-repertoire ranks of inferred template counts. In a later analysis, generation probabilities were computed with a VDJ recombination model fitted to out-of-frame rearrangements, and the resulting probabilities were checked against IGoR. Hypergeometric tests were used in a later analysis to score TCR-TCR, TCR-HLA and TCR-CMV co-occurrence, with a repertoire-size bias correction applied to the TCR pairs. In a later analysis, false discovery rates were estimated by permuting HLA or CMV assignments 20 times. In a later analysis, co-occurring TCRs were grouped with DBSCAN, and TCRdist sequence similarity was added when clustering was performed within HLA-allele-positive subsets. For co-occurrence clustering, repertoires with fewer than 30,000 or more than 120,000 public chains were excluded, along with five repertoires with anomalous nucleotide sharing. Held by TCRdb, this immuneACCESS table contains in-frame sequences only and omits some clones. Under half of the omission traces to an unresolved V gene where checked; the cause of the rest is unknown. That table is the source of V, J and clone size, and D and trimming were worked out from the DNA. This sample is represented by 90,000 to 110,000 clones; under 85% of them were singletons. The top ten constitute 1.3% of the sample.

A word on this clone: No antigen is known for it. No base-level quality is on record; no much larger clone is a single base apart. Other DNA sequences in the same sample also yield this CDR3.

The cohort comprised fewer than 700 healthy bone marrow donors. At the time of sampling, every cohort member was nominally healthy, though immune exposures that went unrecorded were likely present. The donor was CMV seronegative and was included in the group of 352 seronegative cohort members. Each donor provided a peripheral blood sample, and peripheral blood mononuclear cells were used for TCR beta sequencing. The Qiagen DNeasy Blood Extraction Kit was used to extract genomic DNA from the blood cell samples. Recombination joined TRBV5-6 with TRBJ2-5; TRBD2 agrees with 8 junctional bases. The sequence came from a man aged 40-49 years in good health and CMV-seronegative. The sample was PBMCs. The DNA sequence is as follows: TGTGCCAGCAGCTTGGGCGGGGGGGAGACCCAGTACTTC. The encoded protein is CASSLGGGETQYF.